What follows is one T cell receptor (beta chain) and its context. Its antigen is not identified. The source of the sample is a study of cytomegalovirus exposure and HLA in healthy donors. Study-wide results and limits: Reportedly, TCR beta sequences accurately predicted HLA-A and HLA-B alleles in most subjects. The study assumed roughly uniform donor sequencing depth for presence/absence analyses. HLA allele associations emerged for 16,951 TCR beta sequences in a later analysis, at 0.05 false discovery rate. Reports indicated that the classifier achieved high specificity and sensitivity in diagnosing cytomegalovirus status.

With 60 Vbeta and 13 Jbeta primers, the PCR was carried out. The table came from immunoSEQ multiplex PCR; TCRdb's copy has only in-frame clones and leaves some out. The sample lists around 190,000 clones, almost 85% occurring once. The ends lost 5 bases at V and 4 bases at J; junction bases unmatched: 9. Germline V gene sequence: CDR1 MDHEN, CDR2 SYDVKM. The CDR3 loop spans 16 amino acids. Sequencing input: PBMCs. The sequence derives from a woman aged 45 to 65 in good health and CMV-seronegative. The chain has TRBV28 and TRBJ2-4; TRBD1 matches 9 bases. This CDR3 is CASSLFRTGEKNIQYF. The DNA for the CDR3 is TGTGCCAGCAGTCTGTTTAGGACAGGGGAAAAAAACATTCAGTACTTC.